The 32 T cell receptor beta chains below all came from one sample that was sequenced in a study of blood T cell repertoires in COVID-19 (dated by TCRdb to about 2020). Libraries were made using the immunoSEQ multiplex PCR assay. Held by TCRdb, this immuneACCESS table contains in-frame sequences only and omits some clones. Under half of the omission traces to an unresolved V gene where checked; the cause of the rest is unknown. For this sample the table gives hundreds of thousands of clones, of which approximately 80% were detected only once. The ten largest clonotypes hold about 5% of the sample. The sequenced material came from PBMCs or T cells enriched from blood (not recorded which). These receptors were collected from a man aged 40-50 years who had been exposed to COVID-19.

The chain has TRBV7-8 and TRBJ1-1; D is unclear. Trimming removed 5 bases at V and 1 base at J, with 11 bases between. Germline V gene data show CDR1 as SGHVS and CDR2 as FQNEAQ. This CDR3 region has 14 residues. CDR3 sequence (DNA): TGTGCCAGCAGCATCGCCACACGGAACACTGAAGCTTTCTTT. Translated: CASSIATRNTEAFF.

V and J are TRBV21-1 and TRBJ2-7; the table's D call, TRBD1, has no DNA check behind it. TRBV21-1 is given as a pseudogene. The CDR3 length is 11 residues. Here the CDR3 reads CASTDRYEQYF. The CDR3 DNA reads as TGTGCCAGCACGGACAGGTACGAGCAGTACTTC.

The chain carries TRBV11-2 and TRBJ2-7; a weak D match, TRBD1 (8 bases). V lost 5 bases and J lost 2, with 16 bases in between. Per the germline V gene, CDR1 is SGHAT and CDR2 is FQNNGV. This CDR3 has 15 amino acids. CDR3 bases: TGTGCCAGCAGCGCAATACAGGGGGGGGCCTACGAGCAGTACTTC. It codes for CASSAIQGGAYEQYF.

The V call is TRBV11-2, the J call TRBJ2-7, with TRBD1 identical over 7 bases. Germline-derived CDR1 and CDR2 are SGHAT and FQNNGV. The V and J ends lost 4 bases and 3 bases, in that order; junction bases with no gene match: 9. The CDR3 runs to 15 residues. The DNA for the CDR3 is TGTGCCAGCAGCTGGGCAGACAGGGAAATCTACGAGCAGTACTTC. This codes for CASSWADREIYEQYF. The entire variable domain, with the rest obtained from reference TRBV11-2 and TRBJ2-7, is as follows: EAGVAQSPRYKIIEKRQSVAFWCNPISGHATLYWYQQILGQGPKLLIQFQNNGVVDDSQLPKDRFSAERLKGVDSTLKIQPAKLEDSAVYLCASSWADREIYEQYFGPGTRLTVT.

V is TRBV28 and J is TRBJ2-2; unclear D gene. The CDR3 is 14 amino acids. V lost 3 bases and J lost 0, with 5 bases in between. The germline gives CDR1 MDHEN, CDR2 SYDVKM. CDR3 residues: CASSFLSNTGELFF. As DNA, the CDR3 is TGTGCCAGCAGTTTCTTATCGAACACCGGGGAGCTGTTTTTT.

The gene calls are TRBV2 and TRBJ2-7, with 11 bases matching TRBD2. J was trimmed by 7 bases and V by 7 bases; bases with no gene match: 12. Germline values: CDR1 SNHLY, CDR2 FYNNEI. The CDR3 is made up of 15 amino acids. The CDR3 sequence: CASTALTSGAGEQYF. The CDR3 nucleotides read TGTGCCAGCACCGCCCTGACTAGCGGGGCCGGAGAGCAGTACTTC.

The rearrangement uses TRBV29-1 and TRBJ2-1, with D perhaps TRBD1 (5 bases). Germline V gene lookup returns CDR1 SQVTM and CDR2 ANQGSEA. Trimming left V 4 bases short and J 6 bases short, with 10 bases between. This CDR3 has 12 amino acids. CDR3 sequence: CSVVQGSNEQFF. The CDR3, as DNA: TGCAGCGTTGTGCAGGGCTCCAATGAGCAGTTCTTC.

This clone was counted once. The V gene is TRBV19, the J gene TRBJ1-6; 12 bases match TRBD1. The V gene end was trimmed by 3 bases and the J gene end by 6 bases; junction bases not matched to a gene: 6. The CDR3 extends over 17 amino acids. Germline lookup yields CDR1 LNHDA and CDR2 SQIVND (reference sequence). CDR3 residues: CASSIAGTGGVNSPLHF. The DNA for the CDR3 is TGTGCCAGTAGTATTGCGGGGACAGGGGGCGTTAATTCACCCCTCCACTTT.

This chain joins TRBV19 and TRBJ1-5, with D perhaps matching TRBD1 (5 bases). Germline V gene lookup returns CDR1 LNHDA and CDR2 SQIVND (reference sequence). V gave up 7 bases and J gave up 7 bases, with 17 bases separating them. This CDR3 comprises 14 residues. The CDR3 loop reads CASTLTGLGQPQHF. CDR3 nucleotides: TGTGCCAGTACTCTTACAGGATTAGGGCAGCCCCAGCATTTT.

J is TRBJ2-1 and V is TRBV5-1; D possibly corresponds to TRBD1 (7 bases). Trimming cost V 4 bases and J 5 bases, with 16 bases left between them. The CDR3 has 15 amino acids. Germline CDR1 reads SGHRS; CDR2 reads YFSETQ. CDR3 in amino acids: CASSLRGTVNNEQFF. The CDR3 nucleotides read TGCGCCAGCAGCCTCCGGGGGACAGTCAACAATGAGCAGTTCTTC.

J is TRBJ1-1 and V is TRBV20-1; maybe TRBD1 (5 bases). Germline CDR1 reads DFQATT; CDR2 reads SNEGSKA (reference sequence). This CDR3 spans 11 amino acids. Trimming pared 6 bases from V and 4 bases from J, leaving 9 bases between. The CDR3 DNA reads TGCAGTGCCATAAGGGGCACTGAAGCTTTCTTT. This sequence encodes CSAIRGTEAFF.

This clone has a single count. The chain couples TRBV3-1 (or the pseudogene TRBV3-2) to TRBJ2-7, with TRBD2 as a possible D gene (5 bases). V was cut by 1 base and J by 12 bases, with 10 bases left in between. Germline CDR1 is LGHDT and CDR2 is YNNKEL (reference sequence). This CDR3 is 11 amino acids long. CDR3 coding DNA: TGTGCCAGCAGCCAAGGGACTCTCTTGTACTTC. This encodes CASSQGTLLYF.

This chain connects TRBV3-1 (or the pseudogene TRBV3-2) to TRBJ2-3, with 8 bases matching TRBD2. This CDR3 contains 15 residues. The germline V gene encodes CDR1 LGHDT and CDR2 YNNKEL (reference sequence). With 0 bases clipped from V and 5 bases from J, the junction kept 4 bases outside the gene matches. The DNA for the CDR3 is TGTGCCAGCAGCCAAGATAGCGGGGTTCTAGATACGCAGTATTTT. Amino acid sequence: CASSQDSGVLDTQYF.

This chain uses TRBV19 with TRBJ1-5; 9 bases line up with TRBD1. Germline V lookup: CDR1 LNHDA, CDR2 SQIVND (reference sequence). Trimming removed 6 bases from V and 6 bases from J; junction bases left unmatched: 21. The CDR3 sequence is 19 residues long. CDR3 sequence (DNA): TGTGCCAGTAGCTTGGACTTCACAGGGGGCCTTGCGGAAATTCAGCCCCAGCATTTT. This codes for CASSLDFTGGLAEIQPQHF.

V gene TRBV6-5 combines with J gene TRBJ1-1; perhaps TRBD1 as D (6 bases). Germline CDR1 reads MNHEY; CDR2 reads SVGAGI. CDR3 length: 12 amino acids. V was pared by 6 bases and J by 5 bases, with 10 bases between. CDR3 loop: CASRFGTTEAFF. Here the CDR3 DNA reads TGTGCCAGCAGATTCGGGACAACTGAAGCTTTCTTT.

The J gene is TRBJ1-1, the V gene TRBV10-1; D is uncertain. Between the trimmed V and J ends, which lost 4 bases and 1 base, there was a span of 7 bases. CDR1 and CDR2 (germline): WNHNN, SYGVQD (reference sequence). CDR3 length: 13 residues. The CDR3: CASSAQTNTEAFF. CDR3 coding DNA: TGCGCCAGCAGTGCACAGACGAACACTGAAGCTTTCTTT.

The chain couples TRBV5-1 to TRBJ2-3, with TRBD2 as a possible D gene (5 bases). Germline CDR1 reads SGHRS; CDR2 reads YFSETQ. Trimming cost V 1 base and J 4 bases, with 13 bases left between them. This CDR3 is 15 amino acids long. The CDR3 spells CASSLQLDGPDTQYF. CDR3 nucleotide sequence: TGCGCCAGCAGCTTGCAACTAGACGGCCCAGATACGCAGTATTTT. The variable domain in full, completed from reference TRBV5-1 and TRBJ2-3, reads KAGVTQTPRYLIKTRGQQVTLSCSPISGHRSVSWYQQTPGQGLQFLFEYFSETQRNKGNFPGRFSGRQFSNSRSEMNVSTLELGDSALYLCASSLQLDGPDTQYFGPGTRLTVL.

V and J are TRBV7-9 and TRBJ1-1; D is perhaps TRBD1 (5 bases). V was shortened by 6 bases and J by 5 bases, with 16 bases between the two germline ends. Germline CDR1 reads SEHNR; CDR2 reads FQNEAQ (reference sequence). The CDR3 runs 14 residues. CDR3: CASSPSRGDTEAFF. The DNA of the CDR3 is TGTGCCAGCAGTCCGAGCCGGGGGGATACTGAAGCTTTCTTT.

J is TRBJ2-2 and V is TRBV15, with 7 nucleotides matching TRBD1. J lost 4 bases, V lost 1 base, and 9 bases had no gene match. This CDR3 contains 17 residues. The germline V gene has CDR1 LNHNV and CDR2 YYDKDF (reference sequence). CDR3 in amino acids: CATSRAVRTGFTGELFF. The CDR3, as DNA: TGTGCCACCAGCAGAGCGGTGCGGACAGGTTTCACCGGGGAGCTGTTTTTT.

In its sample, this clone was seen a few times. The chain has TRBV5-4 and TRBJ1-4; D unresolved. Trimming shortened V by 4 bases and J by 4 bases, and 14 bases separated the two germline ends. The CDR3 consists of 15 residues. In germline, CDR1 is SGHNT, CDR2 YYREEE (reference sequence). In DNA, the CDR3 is TGTGCCAGCAGCCCTACCGGGGAACTTAATGAAAAACTGTTTTTT. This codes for CASSPTGELNEKLFF.

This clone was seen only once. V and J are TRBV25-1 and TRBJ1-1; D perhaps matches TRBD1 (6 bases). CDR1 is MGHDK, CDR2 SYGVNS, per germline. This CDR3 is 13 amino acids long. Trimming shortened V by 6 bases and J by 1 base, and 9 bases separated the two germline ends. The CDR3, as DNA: TGTGCCAGCAGGAGAGGGGGGAACACTGAAGCTTTCTTT. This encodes CASRRGGNTEAFF.

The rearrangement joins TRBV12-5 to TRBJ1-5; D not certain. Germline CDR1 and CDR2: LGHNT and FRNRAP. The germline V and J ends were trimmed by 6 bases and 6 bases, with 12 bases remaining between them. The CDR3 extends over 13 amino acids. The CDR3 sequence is CASGVQEGQPQHF. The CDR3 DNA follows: TGTGCTAGTGGGGTACAAGAGGGTCAGCCCCAGCATTTT.

The CDR3 spells CASSYSPTGGETQYF. The CDR3 bases are TGCGCCAGCAGCTACAGTCCGACAGGGGGTGAGACCCAGTACTTC. V gene TRBV4-1 combines with J gene TRBJ2-5; 9 bases match TRBD1. Germline CDR1 MGHRA, CDR2 YSYEKL. V lost 5 bases and J lost 5; bases outside the gene matches: 9. This CDR3 spans 15 amino acids.

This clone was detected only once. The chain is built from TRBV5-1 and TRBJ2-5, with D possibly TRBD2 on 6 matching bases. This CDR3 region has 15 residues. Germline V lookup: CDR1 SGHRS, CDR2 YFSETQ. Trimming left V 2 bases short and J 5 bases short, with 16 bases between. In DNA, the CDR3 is TGCGCCAGCAGCTTCCAGGACTATATAGGGGAGACCCAGTACTTC. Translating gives CASSFQDYIGETQYF.

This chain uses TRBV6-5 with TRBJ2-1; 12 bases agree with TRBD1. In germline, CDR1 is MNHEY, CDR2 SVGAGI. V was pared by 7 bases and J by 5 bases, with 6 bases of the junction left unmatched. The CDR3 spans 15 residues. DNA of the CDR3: TGTGCCAGCACCCCGGGACAGGGGGCGGACAATGAGCAGTTCTTC. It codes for CASTPGQGADNEQFF.

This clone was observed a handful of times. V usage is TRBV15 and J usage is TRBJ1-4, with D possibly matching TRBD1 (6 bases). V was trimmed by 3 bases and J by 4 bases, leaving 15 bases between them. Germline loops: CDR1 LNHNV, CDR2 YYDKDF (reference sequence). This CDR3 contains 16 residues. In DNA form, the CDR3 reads TGTGCCACCAGCAGGTTCCGGGACATGGGTAATGAAAAACTGTTTTTT. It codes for CATSRFRDMGNEKLFF.

The CDR3: CSVDKTRTEAFF. CDR3 nucleotide sequence: TGCAGCGTGGACAAAACTCGTACTGAAGCTTTCTTT. The rearrangement joins TRBV29-1 to TRBJ1-1; the D gene is possibly TRBD1 (5 bases). Trimming took 6 bases from V and 5 from J, leaving 13 bases between them. The CDR3 spans 12 residues. Germline V gene data show CDR1 as SQVTM and CDR2 as ANQGSEA.

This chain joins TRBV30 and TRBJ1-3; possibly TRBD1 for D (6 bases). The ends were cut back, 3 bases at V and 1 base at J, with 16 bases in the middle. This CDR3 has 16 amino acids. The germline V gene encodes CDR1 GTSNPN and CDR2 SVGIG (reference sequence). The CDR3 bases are TGTGCCTGGAGCGGGGGGGGACAAAGGTCTGGAAACACCATATATTTT. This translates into CAWSGGGQRSGNTIYF.

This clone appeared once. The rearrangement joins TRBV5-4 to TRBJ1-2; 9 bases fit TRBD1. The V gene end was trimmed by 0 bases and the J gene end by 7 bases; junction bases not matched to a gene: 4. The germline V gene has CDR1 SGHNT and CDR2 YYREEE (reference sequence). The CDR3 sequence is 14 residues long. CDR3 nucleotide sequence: TGTGCCAGCAGCTTGGGGGACAGGGCCTCTGGCTACACCTTC. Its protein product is CASSLGDRASGYTF.

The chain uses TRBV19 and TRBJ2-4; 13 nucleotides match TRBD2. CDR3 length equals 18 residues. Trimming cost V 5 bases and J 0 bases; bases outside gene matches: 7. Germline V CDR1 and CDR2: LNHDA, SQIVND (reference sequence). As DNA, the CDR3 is TGTGCCAGTAGTTGGCGACTAGCGGGGGGTATAGCCAAAAACATTCAGTACTTC. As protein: CASSWRLAGGIAKNIQYF.

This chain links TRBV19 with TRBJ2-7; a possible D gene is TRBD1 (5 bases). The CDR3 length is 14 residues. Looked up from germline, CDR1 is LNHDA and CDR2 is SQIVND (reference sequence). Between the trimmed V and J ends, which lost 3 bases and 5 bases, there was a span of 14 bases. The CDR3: CASSINPPGNEQYF. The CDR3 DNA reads TGTGCCAGTAGTATCAACCCCCCAGGGAACGAGCAGTACTTC.

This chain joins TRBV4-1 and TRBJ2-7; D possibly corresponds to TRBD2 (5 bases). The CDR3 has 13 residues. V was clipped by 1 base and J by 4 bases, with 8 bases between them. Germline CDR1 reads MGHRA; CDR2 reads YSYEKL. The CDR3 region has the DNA TGCGCCAGCAGCCAAGCGACTACTTACGAGCAGTACTTC. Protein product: CASSQATTYEQYF.